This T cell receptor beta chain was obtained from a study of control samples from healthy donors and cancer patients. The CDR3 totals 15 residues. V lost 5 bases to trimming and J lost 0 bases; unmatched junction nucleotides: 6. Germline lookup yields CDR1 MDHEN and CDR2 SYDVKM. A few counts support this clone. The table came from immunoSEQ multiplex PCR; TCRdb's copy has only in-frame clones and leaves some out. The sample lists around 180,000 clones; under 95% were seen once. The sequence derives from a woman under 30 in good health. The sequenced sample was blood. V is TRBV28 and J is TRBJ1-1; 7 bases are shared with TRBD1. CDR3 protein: CASSPWTGMNTEAFF. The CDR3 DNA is TGTGCCAGCAGTCCCTGGACAGGTATGAACACTGAAGCTTTCTTT.